What follows describes a single T cell receptor beta chain. This record belongs to a study of blood T cell repertoires in COVID-19. In the study overall: COVID-19 samples, acute and convalescent, were from the United States, Italy and Spain. PBMCs, B-cell-depleted T cells, or T cells provided the cDNA or gDNA that made up the material.

In the study's own analysis: From reference gene primer amplification, estimates of nucleated cell counts were derived. Libraries were prepared by immunoSEQ multiplex PCR; TCRdb keeps only in-frame clonotypes and omits some of them. V, J and clone size reflect that table, while D and trimming were determined from the DNA. Of about half a million clones in the sample, roughly 89% were seen once. Trimming shortened V by 3 bases and J by 0 bases, and 9 bases separated the two germline ends. The CDR3 totals 14 residues. Germline V gives CDR1 LGHDT, CDR2 YNNKEL (reference sequence). The Seattle site enrolled patients during active infection and followed them longitudinally.

The source of this sequence is a man aged 18 to 29 with COVID-19, enrolled during active disease. The sequenced sample consisted of peripheral blood. V and J are TRBV3-1 (or the pseudogene TRBV3-2) and TRBJ2-7, with D maybe TRBD2 (5 bases). The DNA of the CDR3 is TGTGCCAGCAGCCATGTGGACTCCTCCTACGAGCAGTACTTC. The encoded protein is CASSHVDSSYEQYF.